Sequencing of this TCR beta chain was carried out in a study of early T cells in non-severe SARS-CoV-2 infection. In TCRdb, the 5' RACE reads were re-called with MiXCR into one record per CDR3 protein. The sample carries some 34,000 distinct CDR3 sequences, approximately 7.1% recorded once. On this clonotype: The antigen remains undetermined.

Study results and limitations: The matching step, a VDJdb search, favored anti-spike CD8 responses and missed private and CD4 specificities.

This CDR3 has 14 residues. The specimen was whole blood, collected at baseline. The rearrangement uses TRBV21-1 and TRBJ2-7; the D call of TRBD1 is as the table states it, not checked on the DNA. TRBV21-1 is a pseudogene segment. The receptor was derived from an adult who was a healthcare worker with PCR-confirmed SARS-CoV-2 infection or an uninfected control (not recorded which). The CDR3 DNA reads TGTGCCAGCAGCAAACAGGGGGAGGCCTACGAGCAGTACGTC. Protein: CASSKQGEAYEQYV.